This TCR beta chain was documented in a study of Ad26.COV2.S vaccination and SARS-CoV-2 variants. General observations from the study: Higher spike-specific TCR breadth was found in vaccine recipients than in placebo recipients.

The CDR3 contains 14 residues. V was pared by 7 bases and J by 0 bases, with 6 bases of the junction left unmatched. CDR1 and CDR2 (germline): SGHRS, YFSETQ. On this clone itself: The target antigen is unknown.

Assay: immunoSEQ multiplex PCR; the TCRdb copy retains only in-frame clones and omits some. The sample comprises 400,000 to 450,000 clones, more than 80% of which are singletons, and roughly an eighth rests with the top ten. This sample's treatment: over 15 received Ad26.COV2.S at low or high dose, single or two shots; roughly five received placebo; per-sample allocation not given. Following the first vaccine or placebo injection, samples were taken on day 63. Recruitment in Boston yielded a donor of adult age, 18-55 years. The receptor comes from a person aged 18-60 years who received the Ad26.COV2.S COVID-19 vaccine or a placebo. The sequenced sample was peripheral blood, obtained in a trial of Ad26.COV2.S vaccine versus placebo. This sequence joins TRBV5-1 and TRBJ1-1; 7 positions agree with TRBD1. The CDR3 reads CASGEGALNTEAFF. In DNA, the CDR3 is TGCGCCAGCGGCGAGGGGGCGTTGAACACTGAAGCTTTCTTT.